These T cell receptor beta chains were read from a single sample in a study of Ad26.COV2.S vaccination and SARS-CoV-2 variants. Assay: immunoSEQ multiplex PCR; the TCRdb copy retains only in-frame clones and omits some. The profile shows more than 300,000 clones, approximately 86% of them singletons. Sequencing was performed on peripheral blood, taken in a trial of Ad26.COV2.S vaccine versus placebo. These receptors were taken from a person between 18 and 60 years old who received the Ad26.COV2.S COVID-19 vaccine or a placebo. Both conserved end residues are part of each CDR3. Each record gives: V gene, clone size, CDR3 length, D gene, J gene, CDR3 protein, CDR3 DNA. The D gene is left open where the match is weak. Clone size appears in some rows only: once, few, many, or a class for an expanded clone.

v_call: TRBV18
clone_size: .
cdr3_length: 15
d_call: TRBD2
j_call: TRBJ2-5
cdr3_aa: CASSPLAGGRETQYF
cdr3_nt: TGTGCCAGCTCACCACTAGCGGGGGGCCGAGAGACCCAGTACTTC

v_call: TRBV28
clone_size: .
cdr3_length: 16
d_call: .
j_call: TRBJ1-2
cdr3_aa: CASSPPGAGGDYGYTF
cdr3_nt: TGTGCCAGCAGTCCCCCAGGAGCAGGTGGGGACTATGGCTACACCTTC

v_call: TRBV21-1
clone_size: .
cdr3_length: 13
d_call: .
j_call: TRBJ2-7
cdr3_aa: CASSKVGRHEQYF
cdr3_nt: TGTGCCAGCAGCAAAGTGGGAAGGCACGAGCAGTACTTC

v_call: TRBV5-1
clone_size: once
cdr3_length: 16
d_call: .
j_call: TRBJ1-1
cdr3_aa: CASSLFRTAMNTEAFF
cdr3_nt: TGCGCCAGCAGCTTGTTCCGGACAGCCATGAACACTGAAGCTTTCTTT

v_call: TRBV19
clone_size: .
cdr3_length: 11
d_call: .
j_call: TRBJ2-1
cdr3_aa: CASSMREEQFF
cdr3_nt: TGTGCCAGTAGTATGAGGGAAGAGCAGTTCTTC

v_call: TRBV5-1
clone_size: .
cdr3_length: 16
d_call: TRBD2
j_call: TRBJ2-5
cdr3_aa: CASSLGQRGWGETQYF
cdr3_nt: TGCGCCAGCAGCTTGGGTCAGCGGGGGTGGGGTGAGACCCAGTACTTC

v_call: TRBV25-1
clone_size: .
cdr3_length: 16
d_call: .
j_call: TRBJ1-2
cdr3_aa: CASSERGQLSSYGYTF
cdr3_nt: TGTGCCAGCAGTGAACGAGGACAGCTTTCCTCCTATGGCTACACCTTC

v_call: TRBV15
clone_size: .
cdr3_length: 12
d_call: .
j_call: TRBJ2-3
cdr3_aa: CATSRVRDTQYF
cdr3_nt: TGTGCCACCAGCAGAGTCAGAGATACGCAGTATTTT

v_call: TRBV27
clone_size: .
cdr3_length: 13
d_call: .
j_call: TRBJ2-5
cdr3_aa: CASSPRRDETQYF
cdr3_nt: TGTGCCAGCAGTCCCCGGAGGGACGAGACCCAGTACTTC

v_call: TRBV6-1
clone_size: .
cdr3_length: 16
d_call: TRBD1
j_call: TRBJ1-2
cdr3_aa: CASSEIPGGGAYGYTF
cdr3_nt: TGTGCCAGCAGTGAAATCCCCGGAGGGGGCGCCTATGGCTACACCTTC

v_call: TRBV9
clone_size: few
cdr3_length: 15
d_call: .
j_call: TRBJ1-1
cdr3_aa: CASSATGREATEAFF
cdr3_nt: TGTGCCAGCAGCGCTACGGGCCGCGAGGCCACTGAAGCTTTCTTT

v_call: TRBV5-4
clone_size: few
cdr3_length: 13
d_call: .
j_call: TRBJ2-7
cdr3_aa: CASSRTEGNEQYF
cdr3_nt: TGTGCCAGCAGCCGAACCGAGGGGAACGAGCAGTACTTC

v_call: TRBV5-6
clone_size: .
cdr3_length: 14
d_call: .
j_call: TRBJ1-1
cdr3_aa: CASSLHGRDTEAFF
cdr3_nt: TGTGCCAGCAGCTTACACGGGCGGGACACTGAAGCTTTCTTT

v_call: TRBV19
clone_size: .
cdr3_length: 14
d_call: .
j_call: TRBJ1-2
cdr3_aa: CASSGWSRDYGYTF
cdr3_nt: TGTGCCAGTAGTGGATGGTCGAGGGACTATGGCTACACCTTC

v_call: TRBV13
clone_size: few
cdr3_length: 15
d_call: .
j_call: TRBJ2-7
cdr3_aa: CASSLGRQGVFEQYF
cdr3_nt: TGTGCCAGCAGCTTAGGCCGGCAGGGAGTCTTCGAGCAGTACTTC

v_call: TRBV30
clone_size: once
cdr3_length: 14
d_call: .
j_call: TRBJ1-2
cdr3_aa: CAWTRRGINYGYTF
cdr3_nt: TGTGCCTGGACCCGACGAGGGATAAACTATGGCTACACCTTC

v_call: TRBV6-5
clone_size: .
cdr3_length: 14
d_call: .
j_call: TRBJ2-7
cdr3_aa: CASSRRDTAYEQYF
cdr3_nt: TGTGCCAGCAGCCGCCGGGACACAGCGTACGAGCAGTACTTC

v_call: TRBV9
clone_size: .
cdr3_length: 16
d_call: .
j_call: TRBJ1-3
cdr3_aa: CASSVVGAPTGNTIYF
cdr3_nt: TGTGCCAGCAGCGTAGTCGGGGCCCCCACCGGAAACACCATATATTTT

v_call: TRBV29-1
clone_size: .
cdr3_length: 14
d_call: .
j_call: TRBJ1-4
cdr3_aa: CSVVRGGQGEKLFF
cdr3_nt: TGCAGCGTGGTCCGGGGGGGGCAGGGTGAAAAACTGTTTTTT

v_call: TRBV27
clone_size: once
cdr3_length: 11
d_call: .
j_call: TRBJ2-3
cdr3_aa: CASSGRDTQYF
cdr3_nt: TGTGCCAGCAGTGGCCGGGATACGCAGTATTTT

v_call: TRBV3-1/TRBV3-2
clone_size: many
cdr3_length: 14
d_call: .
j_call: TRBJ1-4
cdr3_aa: CASSQRGQGEKLFF
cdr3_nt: TGTGCCAGCAGCCAGAGGGGCCAGGGTGAAAAACTGTTTTTT

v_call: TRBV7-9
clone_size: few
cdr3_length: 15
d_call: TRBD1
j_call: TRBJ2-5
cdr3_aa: CASSSGQGPAETQYF
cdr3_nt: TGTGCCAGCAGCTCTGGACAGGGGCCAGCCGAGACCCAGTACTTC

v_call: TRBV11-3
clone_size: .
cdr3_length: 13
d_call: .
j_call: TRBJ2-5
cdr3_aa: CASTPPGEETQYF
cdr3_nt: TGTGCCAGCACCCCCCCGGGGGAAGAGACCCAGTACTTC

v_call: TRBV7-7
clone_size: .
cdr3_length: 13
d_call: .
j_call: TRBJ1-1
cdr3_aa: CASSPGWNTEAFF
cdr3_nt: TGTGCCAGCAGCCCTGGCTGGAACACTGAAGCTTTCTTT

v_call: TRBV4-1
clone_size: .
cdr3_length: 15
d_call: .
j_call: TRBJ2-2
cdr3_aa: CASSQDFKSVGELFF
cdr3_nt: TGCGCCAGCAGCCAAGATTTTAAGTCGGTCGGGGAGCTGTTTTTT

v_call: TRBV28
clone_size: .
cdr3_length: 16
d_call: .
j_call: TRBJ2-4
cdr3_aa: CASTRPGHSAKNIQYF
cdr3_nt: TGTGCCAGTACTCGCCCGGGACATTCGGCCAAAAACATTCAGTACTTC